This TCR beta chain was recorded in a study of graft-versus-host responses after intestinal transplantation. Study summary: The recipients all started with anti-thymocyte globulin induction and then took tacrolimus and steroids for 3 to 4 years.

TCRdb's copy holds only in-frame clones and misses some; the assay was immunoSEQ multiplex PCR. Of about 78,000 clones in the sample, around 87% were seen once. For this clone: What it binds is not known.

The V end lost 0 bases, the J end lost 7 bases, and 10 bases lay between the germline ends. The CDR3 extends over 13 amino acids. Per germline, CDR1 SGDLS and CDR2 YYNGEE. Study conclusions and caveats: Early after transplant, HvG declines were associated with peak levels of circulating GvH clones. Clonal ratios of graft-versus-host to host-versus-graft in allografts were high for patients exhibiting graft-donor T cell macrochimerism. Recipient marrow harbored GvH clones, some of which surfaced first in ileum or blood.

The V and J genes are TRBV9 and TRBJ1-1; no clear D. This specimen consisted of unstimulated CD8+ T cells sorted from spleen or lymph node cells, obtained before transplant. This TCR was recovered from a human donor who was the organ donor for an intestinal transplant. CDR3 bases: TGTGCCAGCAGCGTAGAAGGTTTCGGTGAAGCTTTCTTT. Translation gives CASSVEGFGEAFF.